Sequencing of this T cell receptor (beta chain) was carried out in a study of Ad26.COV2.S vaccination and SARS-CoV-2 variants. Study-wide context: The study gave Ad26.COV2.S intramuscularly, once or twice 56 days apart. Findings and caveats of the study: Breadth measured for non-spike TCRs was similar across vaccine and placebo recipients. Vaccinees showed greater spike-specific TCR breadth than placebo recipients.

Some clones are missing from TCRdb's copy, which holds only in-frame ones; the method was immunoSEQ multiplex PCR. Found here are 200,000 to 250,000 clones, roughly 90% of them singletons; the top ten hold about 10%. The germline V gene has CDR1 SGDLS and CDR2 YYNGEE. The CDR3 spans 15 residues. Trimming took off 3 bases at V and 2 bases at J, with 14 bases between the two ends. As to this clone: Its antigen is not identified.

The treatment here: 15 to 20 received Ad26.COV2.S at low or high dose, single or two shots; roughly five received placebo; per-sample allocation not given. Sampling occurred on day 63 after the first vaccine or placebo injection. Vaccine was an Ad26 vector expressing Wuhan-strain SARS-CoV-2 spike. The material sequenced was peripheral blood, taken in a trial of Ad26.COV2.S vaccine versus placebo. The TCR originated in a person aged 18-60 years who received the Ad26.COV2.S COVID-19 vaccine or a placebo. This chain links TRBV9 with TRBJ2-5; D possibly corresponds to TRBD1 (5 bases). Here the CDR3 DNA reads TGTGCCAGCAGCGCCACCCCAGGGATTCAAGAGACCCAGTACTTC. Amino acid sequence: CASSATPGIQETQYF.